The 4 T cell receptor beta chains reported below all come from one sample, sequenced in a study of OX40 agonist ivuxolimab in advanced cancers. Data came from immunoSEQ multiplex PCR; TCRdb stores just in-frame clones and leaves some out. In the table there are some 77,000 clones, 85% to 95% of which are singletons. The sample was CD4+ or CD8+ T cells sorted from blood, taken in a trial of the OX40 agonist ivuxolimab. Receptors were obtained from an adult with an advanced solid tumor such as melanoma, head and neck, liver or kidney cancer.

The chain employs TRBV5-1 and TRBJ2-1; 13 bases match TRBD2. This CDR3 comprises 15 residues. The V segment lost 6 bases and the J segment 8 bases; nucleotides outside the gene matches: 8. Germline V gene sequence: CDR1 SGHRS, CDR2 YFSETQ. The CDR3 DNA follows: TGCGCCAGCATGCGGGGACTAGCGGGAATGTATGAGCAGTTCTTC. It yields the protein CASMRGLAGMYEQFF.

J is TRBJ2-1 and V is TRBV5-4, with D perhaps TRBD1 or TRBD2 (5 bases each). V lost 4 bases, J lost 0 bases, and 5 bases lay in between. Germline V gene lookup returns CDR1 SGHNT and CDR2 YYREEE (reference sequence). CDR3 length equals 13 residues. CDR3 sequence (DNA): TGTGCCAGCAGCGGGGGCTCCTACAATGAGCAGTTCTTC. Its translation: CASSGGSYNEQFF.

The chain uses TRBV5-1 and TRBJ2-2; D might be TRBD1 (5 bases). The germline V gene has CDR1 SGHRS and CDR2 YFSETQ. V was shortened by 0 bases and J by 6 bases, with 12 bases between the two germline ends. This CDR3 contains 15 residues. This CDR3 is CASSLVARVAGELFF. The CDR3 DNA sequence: TGCGCCAGCAGCTTGGTCGCCAGGGTGGCCGGGGAGCTGTTTTTT. The complete variable domain, with remaining parts taken from reference TRBV5-1 and TRBJ2-2, reads KAGVTQTPRYLIKTRGQQVTLSCSPISGHRSVSWYQQTPGQGLQFLFEYFSETQRNKGNFPGRFSGRQFSNSRSEMNVSTLELGDSALYLCASSLVARVAGELFFGEGSRLTVL.

V is TRBV28 and J is TRBJ1-5; D unclear. This CDR3 has 19 residues. V lost 5 bases and J lost 0, with 23 bases in between. Germline values: CDR1 MDHEN, CDR2 SYDVKM. The CDR3 DNA follows: TGTGCCAGCAGTACCCTTCTCGACAAGGGCTTCTATAGCAATCAGCCCCAGCATTTT. The encoded protein is CASSTLLDKGFYSNQPQHF.